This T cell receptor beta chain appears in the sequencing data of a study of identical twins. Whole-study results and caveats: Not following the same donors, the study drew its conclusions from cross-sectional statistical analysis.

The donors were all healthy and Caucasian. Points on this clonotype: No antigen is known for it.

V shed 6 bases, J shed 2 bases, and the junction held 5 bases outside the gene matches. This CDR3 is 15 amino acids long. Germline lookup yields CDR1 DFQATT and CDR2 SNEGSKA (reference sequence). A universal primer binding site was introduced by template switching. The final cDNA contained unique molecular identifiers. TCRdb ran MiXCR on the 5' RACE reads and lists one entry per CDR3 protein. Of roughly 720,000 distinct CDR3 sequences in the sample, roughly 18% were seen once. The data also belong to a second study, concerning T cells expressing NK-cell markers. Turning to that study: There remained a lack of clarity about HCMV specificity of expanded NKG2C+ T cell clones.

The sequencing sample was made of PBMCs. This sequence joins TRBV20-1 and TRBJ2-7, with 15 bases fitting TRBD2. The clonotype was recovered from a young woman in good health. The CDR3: CSAAWTSGGAYEQYF. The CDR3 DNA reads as TGCAGTGCAGCCTGGACTAGCGGGGGGGCCTACGAGCAGTACTTC.